The rows below give T cell receptor beta chains drawn from one sample of a study of blood T cell repertoires in COVID-19. Libraries were prepared by immunoSEQ multiplex PCR; TCRdb keeps only in-frame clonotypes and omits some of them. The sample holds around 100,000 clones, roughly 82% seen once. Sequencing input: peripheral blood. The origin of the receptors is a woman aged 40 to 49 with acute or convalescent COVID-19. The CDR3 runs from the conserved cysteine through the conserved F or W. D genes are given only for firm matches.

TRBV5-1,TRBD1,CASSLRQGAHEKLFF
TRBV7-2,TRBD2,CASSLSSGGNEQFF
TRBV30,NA,CAWSPFGGEVEKLFF
TRBV10-2,TRBD1,CASSMTGGYEQYF
TRBV4-3,TRBD2,CASSQVGRVGEQYF
TRBV6-5,NA,CASTRDSTNEKLFF
TRBV7-9,NA,CASSLAAGDHHGYTF
TRBV10-2,TRBD1,CASGQETGYTF
TRBV5-4,NA,CASSPDRQPYGYTF
TRBV19,TRBD1,CASSMWRDSYQPQHF
TRBV7-2,NA,CASSDNSGRMRANVLTF
TRBV19,TRBD2,CASSISRGLAPPGELFF
TRBV18,TRBD2,CASSPSSGGAGETQYF
TRBV5-1,TRBD1,CASSLGTQGKGYNSPLHF
TRBV5-1,TRBD1,CASSLGQGLSLNTEAFF
TRBV19,TRBD2,CASSLKASGGATGELFF
TRBV5-1,TRBD1,CASSLAATGMRDTQYF
TRBV19,NA,CASTQGYGNTIYF
TRBV27,TRBD1,CASTTGGEKGYGYTF
TRBV18,NA,CASSPGERNGYTF
TRBV3-1/TRBV3-2,NA,CASSPTRGSYTF
TRBV6-5,TRBD1,CASSSPDRVGYEQYF
TRBV12-3/TRBV12-4,TRBD1,CASSMTGRYGYTF
TRBV29-1,TRBD1,CSVEIGTGSSYNEQFF
TRBV7-9,TRBD1,CASSLSAGGAGVGYTF
TRBV2,NA,CASSRILQGNQPQHF
TRBV30,TRBD1,CACSGQDRSPLHF
TRBV10-2,NA,CASAAVNEKLFF
TRBV5-8,TRBD1,CASSLGVTTGPNQSQHF
TRBV19,TRBD1,CASSRDRAIYGYTF
TRBV5-4,TRBD1,CASSSDITGAEAFF
TRBV7-2,NA,CASSLGQSLQPQHF
TRBV24-1,NA,CATSEAGATDTQYF
TRBV5-1,TRBD1,CASSLDYTGAWSETQYF
TRBV2,NA,CADKGQGTGELFF
TRBV7-8,TRBD1,CASSPGQGNLRSYNEQFF
TRBV7-2,TRBD1,CASSIMTGAGGYTF
TRBV11-2,NA,CASSNFRDSPLHF
TRBV6-5,NA,CASSYSSGRSNEQFF
TRBV5-6,NA,CASSLVRTDPYEQYF
TRBV20-1,TRBD1,CSASKRDRGTQYF
TRBV11-2,NA,CASSPGGLRGETQYF
TRBV18,NA,CASSDTLADTGELFF
TRBV5-4,TRBD1,CASSLVDREETDTQYF
TRBV7-7,TRBD1,CASSSLRTGGVAGANVLTF
TRBV18,NA,CASSPENRVAGNTIYF
TRBV6-1,TRBD1,CASSEAGLEQGDF
TRBV19,NA,CASSAHRLEAFF
TRBV7-9,NA,CASSLQNNSPLHF
TRBV7-9,TRBD1,CASSLAGTGASEQYF
TRBV2,NA,CASSVGQVPYEQYF
TRBV6-5,TRBD1,CASSSTGQGRTEAFF
TRBV5-1,NA,CASSSAGDTEAFF
TRBV15,NA,CATSLPQGPFNGYTF